Reported below is one T cell receptor (beta chain). This record belongs to a study of shared clonotypes between healthy human individuals. This CDR3 is 17 amino acids long. The germline V gene has CDR1 MNHNS and CDR2 SASEGT. V gave up 4 bases and J gave up 2 bases; unmatched junction bases: 9. A CD45RA-negative memory subset and a CD45RA+ naive subset were separated from the CD4+ cells. The method was immunoSEQ multiplex PCR; TCRdb's version includes in-frame clones alone and lacks a portion of them. Of some 1,600,000 clones listed, 95% to 99% are singletons. This chain links TRBV6-1 with TRBJ1-5, with 9 bases fitting TRBD1. Sequencing was done on a sample of naive CD4+ T cells sorted from blood. Indicated subset: CD45RA+ positively selected. The clonotype originates from a man younger than 40 in good health. The CDR3 coding sequence is TGTGCCAGCAGTGGAGGGGACAGGGCTTATGGCAATCAGCCCCAGCATTTT. Its translation: CASSGGDRAYGNQPQHF.